This TCR beta chain is drawn from a study of cytomegalovirus exposure and HLA in healthy donors (dated by TCRdb to the late 2010s). General notes on the study: According to an earlier analysis of a few hundred of the donors, some 170 million T cells yielded roughly 110 million unique TCR beta sequences and 276 Gb of sequence data. The number of typed donors differed by locus: about 620-630 for A, B, C, DRB1 and DQB1; 522 for DQA1; approximately 610 for DPA1; and around 470 for DPB1. Roughly 300 gigabases of sequencing data and some 85 million unique TCR sequences were included in an early release covering around 650 HLA-typed donors. Class I and class II HLA loci were covered by the typing at four-digit resolution. Rather than using new phenotypic data, the later analysis identified candidate immune exposures from TCR beta sequences and from how often those sequences occurred across donors. Every discovery cohort repertoire had been produced on one sequencing platform. Alongside the repertoire data, information on donor age, sex, ethnicity and CMV serostatus was compiled. A later analysis re-analyzed previously published TCR beta repertoires from 660 or so donors and added high-resolution HLA genotyping to study TCR occurrence patterns. Genome-wide SNP genotypes for about 65% of the roughly 700 donors were used in a later genetic analysis, which treated that subset as a discovery cohort. Roughly 5 DR-DQ haplotypes were handled as single units for association and clustering, since linkage in the cohort was strong. Along with the approximately 650-subject first cohort, a separate validation cohort of over 90 different subjects was used. In an earlier analysis of more than 550 of the donors, high-throughput TCR beta sequencing was used to judge whether each TCR beta V gene segment behaved as functional or pseudogenic. To predict cytomegalovirus infection status, the study combined high-throughput TCR immunosequencing, statistical association of individual TCRs with disease status, and machine learning. Of the approximately 400 genotyped donors, less than 85% were placed in the genetic ancestry cluster associated with self-reported Caucasian donors. The study was designed to test whether signatures of past pathogen exposure could be identified by cataloging public T cell receptors. The study profiled the T cell repertoires of 550 to 700 subjects by immunosequencing and related them to cytomegalovirus serostatus. Across 398 genotyped donors of the cohort, an average of approximately 200,000 unique TCR beta nucleotide sequences per donor were sequenced, and 15% to 20% of those sequences were non-productive. Broad study findings and their caveats: When HLA alleles, especially DR and DQ, strongly co-occurred, attributing TCR associations to individual alleles was difficult. In a later genetic analysis, fewer N-insertions in productive TCRs were reported among donors in an Asian-associated ancestry cluster than the approximately 710-donor mean. A later analysis reported that several top co-occurrence clusters appeared linked to parvovirus B19, influenza, CMV and Epstein-Barr virus. V-gene and J-gene trimming of TCR beta chains was associated with a missense DCLRE1C variant in a later genetic analysis, and the association was replicated in an independent cohort. In a later analysis, HLA-associated TCR beta chains were found to be more clonally expanded and to have lower generation probabilities than equally common non-associated chains. Most TCR sequences were observed very rarely across donors, whereas some public TCRs were present in many individuals. Sequencing depth was assumed to be roughly uniform across donors in the presence/absence analyses, though that assumption may not hold. A cluster of highly shared sequence variants was judged likely to represent a technical artifact of the sequencing pipeline. In an earlier analysis of fewer than 750 of the donors, most TCR beta V segments were observed in productive rearrangements about 87% or about 30% of the time, broadly matching IMGT annotations. Cytomegalovirus status was reported to be diagnosed by the classifier with high specificity and sensitivity in both the original and validation cohorts. The authors suggested that the approach could potentially be generalized to other disease states and immunological phenotypes. Because counts were too low, fewer than 20 rarely observed V segments, including chromosome 9 orphons, were excluded from the earlier analysis of under 650 of the donors. Only TCR beta chains were sequenced in this cohort, and the absence of alpha or paired-chain data limited detectable features. HLA typing was unavailable for some donors at each locus, so association tests used only the typed subset. A later analysis found that most CMV-associated TCR beta chains appeared HLA-restricted, with HLA associations seemingly driven largely by CMV exposure. The 87-base-pair reads could not distinguish some IMGT-functional V segments, including TRBV6-2 and TRBV6-3, so those segments were excluded. A further reported finding was that TCR beta sequences accurately predicted the HLA-A and HLA-B alleles for most subjects in the first cohort. Immune exposure information for the cohort was limited to CMV serostatus. In a later analysis, the rate of TCR association differed among HLA loci, with DRB1 alleles having the most associated TCRs and HLA-C alleles having the fewest. A later analysis associated 16,951 TCR beta sequences with specific HLA alleles at a false discovery rate of 0.05. The study listed 164 TCR beta chains as associated with cytomegalovirus. Linkage disequilibrium might explain the correlated functional status among segregating V segments, but an unknown experimental factor could not be excluded. A few of the identified cytomegalovirus-associated TCR beta chains were confirmed in vitro to be specific for cytomegalovirus antigens.

CDR1 SGHRS and CDR2 YFSETQ are derived from the germline V gene. V loses 1 base at its end and J loses 2 bases; junction bases beyond the gene matches: 3. Taken from cysteine to phenylalanine, the CDR3 has 14 residues. The only DNA kept is the CDR3, 42 bases in frame from the first base. Preparation of the library involved the immunoSEQ multiplex PCR assay. The multiplex PCR relied on a mix of 60 forward primers for TCR Vbeta segments and 13 reverse primers for TCR Jbeta segments. The CDR3 region of rearranged TCR beta genes was amplified from genomic DNA by a multiplex PCR assay. Amplified TCR beta libraries were sequenced as 87-base-pair reads on the Illumina HiSeq System. Concerning the study's data processing: A later analysis counted approximately 74 million unique TCR beta chains across the 650 to 800 repertoires, and roughly 11 million of these chains were shared by at least two donors. A nearest-neighbor algorithm error-corrected the raw reads and collapsed the reads into unique sequences, merging closely related sequences to remove PCR and sequencing errors. To assign V, D and J gene segments, CDR3 sequences were aligned to IMGT reference sequences. For a sequence to be retained, a match of at least six nucleotides was required to both a V gene segment and a J gene segment. A rearrangement was called productive if the CDR3 had no stop codons and remained in frame with V and J, and every other rearrangement was called non-productive. CDR3 was defined by IMGT convention, running from the second conserved V-encoded cysteine to the conserved J-encoded phenylalanine. The earlier analysis of 500 to 650 of the donors excluded any sequence lacking an unambiguous match to a single V gene segment. In an earlier analysis of 450 to 750 of the donors, a V segment was called functional when productive rearrangements were above 56.7%, and segregating when the standard deviation between donors exceeded 5%. A statistical classification framework was built for diagnosing cytomegalovirus status from the catalog of TCR beta chain sequences. A later analysis assigned V and J genes by comparing TCR nucleotide sequences with IMGT/GENE-DB human TR gene sequences. In a later analysis, CDR3 sequences and most-parsimonious VDJ recombination scenarios were assigned using the TCRdist pipeline. In a later analysis, each TCR beta chain was defined by its CDR3 amino acid sequence together with its V-gene family, and reads lacking a unique V-gene family were excluded. In a later analysis, fewer than 650 highly shared, low-generation-probability nucleotide sequences were removed to address suspected cross-contamination and a sequencing artifact. For each public chain, a later analysis derived a clonal expansion index from normalized ranks of inferred template counts within each repertoire. A later analysis computed generation probabilities with a VDJ recombination model fitted to out-of-frame rearrangements, and checked the results against IGoR. A later analysis scored TCR-TCR, TCR-HLA and TCR-CMV co-occurrence with hypergeometric tests, applying a repertoire-size bias correction to TCR pairs. A later analysis estimated false discovery rates by permuting HLA or CMV assignments 20 times. A later analysis grouped co-occurring TCRs with DBSCAN, adding TCRdist sequence similarity when clustering within HLA-allele-positive subsets. For co-occurrence clustering, repertoires with fewer than 30,000 or more than 120,000 public chains were excluded, along with several repertoires with anomalous nucleotide sharing. Sourced from immuneACCESS, this table was stored by TCRdb with only in-frame sequences that have V and J called. A share of the clones is absent; for the studies checked, an unresolved V gene accounts for under half, and the remainder has no known explanation. The D gene and trimming were derived from the DNA, and the V and J assignments and clone size from that table. The sample yields approximately 100,000 clones; approximately 80% were counted once. Of the sample, about 5.4% is held by the ten largest clones.

The cohort was made up of 650 to 700 healthy bone marrow donors. Cohort members were all nominally healthy when sampled, although unrecorded immune exposures were likely present. The donor was CMV seropositive and belonged to the group of 250 to 300 seropositive cohort members. A peripheral blood sample was collected from each donor, and TCR beta sequencing was performed on peripheral blood mononuclear cells. The Qiagen DNeasy Blood Extraction Kit was used to extract genomic DNA from the blood cell samples. A remark on this clone: The antigen this receptor binds is unknown. No qualities accompany the bases; no much larger clone lies one base away.

The TCR originated in a young woman in good health and CMV-seropositive. The rearranged segments are TRBV5-1 and TRBJ2-7, with 7 bases in between that match TRBD2. The sequenced sample was PBMCs. In nucleotides, the sequence is TGCGCCAGCAGCTTGAGCGGGGAGCCCTACGAGCAGTACTTC. Translation gives CASSLSGEPYEQYF.